The rows below give T cell receptor beta chains drawn from one sample of a study of tumor-infiltrating lymphocytes in localized non-small cell lung cancer. TCRdb's copy holds only in-frame clones and misses some; the assay was immunoSEQ multiplex PCR. The repertoire holds roughly 15,000 clones, with approximately 70% as singletons. The sequenced sample consisted of lung tumor tissue. The receptors were sampled from a human donor with non-small cell lung cancer. Both conserved end residues are part of each CDR3. The order of the fields is V gene, J gene, clone size, CDR3 protein. Clone size appears in some rows only: once, few, many, or a class for an expanded clone.

TRBV7-9,TRBJ1-2,once,CASSPRDRGHGYTF
TRBV7-7,TRBJ2-6,.,CASSPQASGANVLTF
TRBV19,TRBJ1-2,.,CASSTGTAYGYTF
TRBV6-1,TRBJ1-1,.,CASSEWKGSKGVPLRNTEAFF
TRBV4-2,TRBJ2-7,.,CASSQGAGGLREQYF
TRBV27,TRBJ2-1,.,CASSWTIGNEQFF
TRBV7-2,TRBJ2-7,.,CASSDGRAGLYEQYF
TRBV30,TRBJ2-1,.,CAWSRLAGAGDEQFF
TRBV6-1,TRBJ2-3,few,CASSERLAGGWDTQYF
TRBV19,TRBJ1-5,medium-sized,CASSIGGGSNQPQHF
TRBV5-1,TRBJ2-1,.,CASSLSPSGVYNEQFF
TRBV11-2,TRBJ1-1,.,CASSFSGTPMMGTEAFF
TRBV11-2,TRBJ1-4,few,CASSLMGANEKLFF
TRBV2,TRBJ2-7,few,CASSEGPFGEQYF
TRBV21-1,TRBJ2-7,medium-sized,CASSTGDFTYEQYF
TRBV27,TRBJ1-5,.,CASGRGQGRGFGNQPQHF
TRBV15,TRBJ2-1,.,CATSSSEFSGEQFF
TRBV5-1,TRBJ1-1,.,CASSHNSGTANTEAFF
TRBV7-2,TRBJ2-7,few,CASSLAWASGRYEQYF